What follows are 30 T cell receptor beta chains derived from one specimen sequenced in a study of cytomegalovirus exposure and HLA in healthy donors. The study ran its PCR with 60 Vbeta and 13 Jbeta primers. Some clones are missing from TCRdb's copy, which holds only in-frame ones; the method was immunoSEQ multiplex PCR. The data show fewer than 150,000 clones, 76% seen once. The sequenced sample consisted of PBMCs. Receptors originate from a man between 18 and 35 years old in good health and CMV-seronegative.

The rearrangement uses TRBV6-5 and TRBJ2-3; perhaps TRBD2 as D (6 bases). The CDR3 consists of 12 residues. The V and J ends lost 6 bases and 5 bases respectively, with 9 bases between them. Germline V gene data show CDR1 as MNHEY and CDR2 as SVGAGI. Here the CDR3 reads CASRGEEDTQYF. The CDR3 DNA reads as TGTGCCAGCAGAGGGGAGGAAGATACGCAGTATTTT.

This clone came up a few times. The chain combines TRBV28 with TRBJ2-3, with 7 bases fitting TRBD1. This CDR3 is built from 16 residues. The V gene end was trimmed by 2 bases and the J gene end by 1 base; junction bases not matched to a gene: 6. The germline V gene has CDR1 MDHEN and CDR2 SYDVKM. The CDR3 coding sequence is TGTGCCAGCAGTTTACTTCGGACAGGCCGCACAGATACGCAGTATTTT. Its protein product is CASSLLRTGRTDTQYF.

The chain uses TRBV6-6 and TRBJ2-7, with D perhaps TRBD1 (6 bases). Looked up from germline, CDR1 is MNHNY and CDR2 is SVGAGI (reference sequence). CDR3 length: 14 amino acids. V was shortened by 2 bases and J by 0 bases, with 8 bases between the two germline ends. The CDR3 sequence: CASSYRDTSYEQYF. The DNA for the CDR3 is TGTGCCAGCAGTTACCGGGACACCTCCTACGAGCAGTACTTC.

In regard to this clone: Within the sample, other DNA sequences also encode this same CDR3. V is TRBV9 and J is TRBJ2-7; maybe TRBD2 (6 bases). The CDR3 consists of 14 residues. Germline-derived CDR1 and CDR2 are SGDLS and YYNGEE. The V end lost 0 bases, the J end lost 1 base, and 8 bases lay between the germline ends. The CDR3 loop reads CASSVGGDSYEQYF. CDR3 in DNA: TGTGCCAGCAGCGTAGGGGGGGATTCCTACGAGCAGTACTTC.

This sequence joins TRBV28 and TRBJ2-1; 8 bases are a match to TRBD1. Germline V gene sequence: CDR1 MDHEN, CDR2 SYDVKM. The CDR3 spans 15 residues. J was trimmed by 6 bases and V by 1 base; bases with no gene match: 5. CDR3 protein: CASSLFQGAINEQFF. The CDR3 DNA sequence: TGTGCCAGCAGTTTATTTCAGGGGGCCATCAATGAGCAGTTCTTC. Filled out from reference TRBV28 and TRBJ2-1, the complete variable domain reads DVKVTQSSRYLVKRTGEKVFLECVQDMDHENMFWYRQDPGLGLRLIYFSYDVKMKEKGDIPEGYSVSREKKERFSLILESASTNQTSMYLCASSLFQGAINEQFFGPGTRLTVL.

Here the CDR3 reads CASSYQDSQETQYF. CDR3 DNA sequence: TGTGCCAGCAGCTACCAGGACAGCCAAGAGACCCAGTACTTC. This rearrangement joins TRBV7-8 to TRBJ2-5; possible D gene TRBD1, 6 bases. Germline V gives CDR1 SGHVS, CDR2 FQNEAQ. Trimming took off 4 bases at V and 1 base at J, with 10 bases between the two ends. This CDR3 region has 14 residues.

The chain carries TRBV5-4 and TRBJ2-3; 8 nucleotides match TRBD1. CDR3 length: 15 residues. Unmatched junction bases numbered 8, after V lost 4 bases and J lost 4 bases. Per germline, CDR1 SGHNT and CDR2 YYREEE (reference sequence). The CDR3 reads CASSSMDRAADTQYF. DNA for the CDR3: TGTGCCAGCAGCAGCATGGACAGGGCAGCAGATACGCAGTATTTT.

J is TRBJ2-5 and V is TRBV27; possibly TRBD2 for D (6 bases). Germline CDR1 is MNHEY and CDR2 is SMNVEV (reference sequence). The CDR3 is made up of 15 amino acids. V lost 6 bases and J lost 5, with 19 bases in between. CDR3 sequence (DNA): TGTGCCAGCAGCCCGACTAGTCTAGCCCTGGAGACCCAGTACTTC. Translating it yields CASSPTSLALETQYF.

This chain links TRBV28 with TRBJ1-2, with TRBD1 as a possible D gene (5 bases). The CDR3 is 12 amino acids. Germline-derived CDR1 and CDR2 are MDHEN and SYDVKM. The V and J ends lost 4 bases and 4 bases respectively, with 7 bases between them. CDR3 protein: CASSSQGYGYTF. In nucleotides, the CDR3 is TGTGCCAGCAGTTCCCAGGGCTATGGCTACACCTTC.

The DNA for the CDR3 is TGTGCCAGCAGCCAAGGAGGAAGGGAGGCCTACGAGCAGTACTTC. It is translated as CASSQGGREAYEQYF. The rearrangement uses TRBV14 and TRBJ2-7, with a possible D match to TRBD2 (6 bases). The CDR3 runs to 15 residues. Germline-derived CDR1 and CDR2 are SGHDN and FVKESK. V was clipped by 1 base and J by 2 bases, with 12 bases between them. Together with reference TRBV14 and TRBJ2-7, the CDR3 gives the full variable domain: EAGVTQFPSHSVIEKGQTVTLRCDPISGHDNLYWYRRVMGKEIKFLLHFVKESKQDESGMPNNRFLAERTGGTYSTLKVQPAELEDSGVYFCASSQGGREAYEQYFGPGTRLTVT.

This chain links TRBV19 with TRBJ2-7; 9 bases agree with TRBD2. Unmatched junction bases numbered 6, after V lost 5 bases and J lost 4 bases. CDR1 is LNHDA, CDR2 SQIVND, per germline (reference sequence). There are 14 residues in the CDR3. The CDR3 nucleotides are TGTGCCAGTAGTCCCAGCGGGAGGAGATACGAGCAGTACTTC. Its protein is CASSPSGRRYEQYF.

The chain combines TRBV7-9 with TRBJ1-1, with D hard to call. V lost 5 bases to trimming and J lost 0 bases, with 13 bases between them. This CDR3 is 15 amino acids long. Germline values: CDR1 SEHNR, CDR2 FQNEAQ (reference sequence). DNA for the CDR3: TGTGCCAGCAGCCCTCCCGTGCCGGTGAACACTGAAGCTTTCTTT. Protein product: CASSPPVPVNTEAFF. Full variable domain (missing parts from reference TRBV7-9 and TRBJ1-1): DTGVSQNPRHKITKRGQNVTFRCDPISEHNRLYWYRQTLGQGPEFLTYFQNEAQLEKSRLLSDRFSAERPKGSFSTLEIQRTEQGDSAMYLCASSPPVPVNTEAFFGQGTRLTVV.

This sequence joins TRBV6-5 and TRBJ1-2, with D possibly matching TRBD1 (5 bases). The V end was cut by 6 bases, the J end by 1 base, with 9 bases between. Germline CDR1 reads MNHEY; CDR2 reads SVGAGI. This CDR3 has 13 amino acids. The CDR3 nucleotides read TGTGCCAGCAGAAGGGACTTTAACTATGGCTACACCTTC. This encodes CASRRDFNYGYTF.

The chain uses TRBV5-1 and TRBJ2-7; D might be TRBD1 (5 bases). Trimming took off 4 bases at V and 5 bases at J, with 7 bases between the two ends. CDR3 length: 11 amino acids. CDR1 SGHRS and CDR2 YFSETQ come from the germline V gene. In DNA form, the CDR3 reads TGCGCCAGCAGCATACAGGACGAGCAGTACTTC. As protein: CASSIQDEQYF.

This sequence joins TRBV7-3 and TRBJ2-1; 10 bases agree with TRBD2. V lost 5 bases and J lost 7; bases outside the gene matches: 11. CDR1 and CDR2 (germline): SGHTA, FQGTGA. The CDR3 loop spans 16 amino acids. The CDR3 reads CASSEYLAGVANEQFF. As DNA, the CDR3 is TGTGCCAGCAGCGAATACCTAGCGGGGGTTGCGAATGAGCAGTTCTTC.

The rearrangement uses TRBV4-2 and TRBJ2-1, with D hard to call. Trimming shortened V by 0 bases and J by 10 bases, and 13 bases separated the two germline ends. The germline gives CDR1 LGHNA, CDR2 YNFKEQ. CDR3 length: 14 residues. CDR3 sequence reads: CASSQDPHSGEQFF. The CDR3 bases are TGTGCCAGCAGCCAAGATCCCCACTCCGGGGAGCAGTTCTTC.

The rearrangement uses TRBV19 and TRBJ1-4; D might be TRBD1 (5 bases). V lost 5 bases and J 10 bases, leaving 14 bases between the germline ends. Per germline, CDR1 LNHDA and CDR2 SQIVND (reference sequence). The CDR3 has 13 residues. CDR3 protein: CASSLGLLGKLFF. CDR3 DNA: TGTGCCAGTAGTCTGGGACTGTTAGGAAAACTGTTTTTT.

The chain carries TRBV13 and TRBJ2-7; 10 bases are shared with TRBD1. CDR1 and CDR2 from the germline V gene are PRHDT and FYEKMQ (reference sequence). The CDR3 consists of 15 residues. V was pared by 5 bases and J by 2 bases, with 6 bases of the junction left unmatched. The CDR3 region has the DNA TGTGCCAGCAGCCCAGGGGGGACAGGGGCCTACGAGCAGTACTTC. This codes for CASSPGGTGAYEQYF.

This chain connects TRBV7-9 to TRBJ2-7, with unresolved D. V dropped 1 base and J dropped 2 bases, with 12 bases sitting between them. Germline CDR1 SEHNR, CDR2 FQNEAQ (reference sequence). This CDR3 comprises 15 residues. CDR3 DNA sequence: TGTGCCAGCAGCTTAGTGGGTGGAGACCCCTACGAGCAGTACTTC. This sequence encodes CASSLVGGDPYEQYF. Full variable domain (outside the CDR3, taken from reference TRBV7-9 and TRBJ2-7): DTGVSQNPRHKITKRGQNVTFRCDPISEHNRLYWYRQTLGQGPEFLTYFQNEAQLEKSRLLSDRFSAERPKGSFSTLEIQRTEQGDSAMYLCASSLVGGDPYEQYFGPGTRLTVT.

This clone was seen just once. The rearrangement uses TRBV6-5 and TRBJ2-2; 7 bases fit TRBD1. V lost 0 bases to trimming and J lost 4 bases; unmatched junction nucleotides: 2. The germline gives CDR1 MNHEY, CDR2 SVGAGI. The CDR3 sequence is 15 residues long. The CDR3 DNA reads TGTGCCAGCAGTTACTCCGCAGGGGGCACCGGGGAGCTGTTTTTT. It codes for CASSYSAGGTGELFF.

This chain uses TRBV6-4 with TRBJ1-2; TRBD1 aligns across 7 bases. The CDR3 is made up of 14 amino acids. The trim removed 3 bases at V and 5 bases at J, leaving 6 bases unmatched. Looked up from germline, CDR1 is MRHNA and CDR2 is SNTAGT. CDR3 sequence (DNA): TGTGCCAGCAGTGAAGCCCCCAGGGGGTATGGCTACACCTTC. This encodes CASSEAPRGYGYTF.

The chain couples TRBV4-1 to TRBJ2-1, with 12 bases lining up with TRBD2. The germline gives CDR1 MGHRA, CDR2 YSYEKL. This CDR3 region has 16 residues. The V gene end was trimmed by 4 bases and the J gene end by 4 bases; junction bases not matched to a gene: 5. As DNA, the CDR3 is TGCGCCAGCAGCCTCCTCGGGACTAGCGGGTACAATGAGCAGTTCTTC. It yields the protein CASSLLGTSGYNEQFF.

This chain uses TRBV30 with TRBJ1-2, with TRBD1 matching over 9 bases. This CDR3 region has 13 residues. Unmatched junction bases numbered 4, after V lost 2 bases and J lost 6 bases. Germline CDR1 and CDR2: GTSNPN and SVGIG (reference sequence). CDR3 sequence reads: CAWSWDRVDGYTF. CDR3 in DNA: TGTGCCTGGAGTTGGGACAGGGTGGATGGCTACACCTTC.

The chain recombines TRBV11-2 with TRBJ2-3; D unclear. Germline V gives CDR1 SGHAT, CDR2 FQNNGV. CDR3 size: 16 residues. Trimming took off 1 base at V and 0 bases at J, with 11 bases between the two ends. The CDR3 coding sequence is TGTGCCAGCAGCTTAGGAAGCGCCTCTAGCACAGATACGCAGTATTTT. Translated, it gives CASSLGSASSTDTQYF.

This rearrangement joins TRBV29-1 to TRBJ2-1; 12 bases are shared with TRBD2. From germline, CDR1 is SQVTM and CDR2 ANQGSEA. The junction had 5 bases not matched to a gene; V was cut back by 7 bases and J by 7 bases. The CDR3 extends over 13 amino acids. The CDR3: CSATSGSSNEQFF. CDR3 nucleotide sequence: TGCAGCGCGACTAGCGGGAGTTCTAATGAGCAGTTCTTC.

This chain links TRBV30 with TRBJ1-1; 7 nucleotides agree with TRBD1. The CDR3 runs to 14 residues. Per the germline V gene, CDR1 is GTSNPN and CDR2 is SVGIG (reference sequence). Trimming took 0 bases from V and 3 from J; bases not matched to a gene: 4. The CDR3 loop is CAWSVWGQHTEAFF. CDR3 coding DNA: TGTGCCTGGAGTGTATGGGGACAGCACACTGAAGCTTTCTTT.

The gene calls are TRBV5-1 and TRBJ1-1; D is undetermined. Germline lookup yields CDR1 SGHRS and CDR2 YFSETQ. V was trimmed by 7 bases and J by 1 base, leaving 14 bases between them. The CDR3 runs 14 residues. The CDR3 reads CASGERLTNTEAFF. The DNA for the CDR3 is TGCGCCAGCGGAGAGAGGTTAACGAACACTGAAGCTTTCTTT.

This clone showed up many times. The chain has TRBV4-2 and TRBJ2-1; 8 bases are a match to TRBD2. Germline CDR1 LGHNA, CDR2 YNFKEQ. This CDR3 region has 15 residues. The J segment lost 9 bases and the V segment lost 1 base, leaving 8 bases of the junction unmatched. The CDR3 reads CASSQGFGGAAEQFF. The DNA for the CDR3 is TGTGCCAGCAGCCAAGGTTTCGGGGGGGCGGCTGAGCAGTTCTTC.

CDR3 sequence: CASSVGTGWIGANVLTF. In nucleotides, the CDR3 is TGTGCCAGCAGCGTGGGGACAGGGTGGATCGGGGCCAACGTCCTGACTTTC. The chain has TRBV9 and TRBJ2-6; 9 bases agree with TRBD1. The V gene end was trimmed by 2 bases and the J gene end by 4 bases; junction bases not matched to a gene: 7. CDR1 is SGDLS, CDR2 YYNGEE, per germline. The CDR3 length is 17 residues.

V usage is TRBV23-1 and J usage is TRBJ1-6, with a weak D call TRBD1 (6 bases). TRBV23-1 is given ORF status, its function remaining uncertain. The ends were cut back, 0 bases at V and 4 bases at J, with 16 bases in the middle. This CDR3 is 18 amino acids long. The CDR3: CASSQSPGGGAYNSPLHF. In DNA, the CDR3 is TGCGCCAGCAGTCAATCACCCGGGGGGGGCGCATATAATTCACCCCTCCACTTT.